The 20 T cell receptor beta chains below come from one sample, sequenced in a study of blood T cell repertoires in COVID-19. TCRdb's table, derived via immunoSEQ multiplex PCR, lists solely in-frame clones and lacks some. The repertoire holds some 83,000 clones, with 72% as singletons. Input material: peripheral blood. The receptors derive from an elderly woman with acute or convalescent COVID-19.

DNA of the CDR3: TGCAGCGTTGGCCCGGGGAGCACTGAAGCTTTCTTT. Translating it yields CSVGPGSTEAFF. This rearrangement joins TRBV29-1 to TRBJ1-1; no firm D call. Germline V gives CDR1 SQVTM, CDR2 ANQGSEA. CDR3 size: 12 residues. The germline V and J ends were trimmed by 4 bases and 4 bases, with 10 bases remaining between them.

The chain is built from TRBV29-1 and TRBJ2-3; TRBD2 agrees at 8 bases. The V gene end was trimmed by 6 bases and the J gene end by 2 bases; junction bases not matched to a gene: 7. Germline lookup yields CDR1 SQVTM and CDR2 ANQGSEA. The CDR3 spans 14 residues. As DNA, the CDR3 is TGCAGCGTGCAAAGCGGGGGCCCCACAGATACGCAGTATTTT. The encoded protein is CSVQSGGPTDTQYF.

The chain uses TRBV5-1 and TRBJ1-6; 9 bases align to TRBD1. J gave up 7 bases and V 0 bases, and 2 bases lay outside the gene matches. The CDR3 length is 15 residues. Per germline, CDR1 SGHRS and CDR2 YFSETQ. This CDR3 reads CASSLGGQGNSPLHF. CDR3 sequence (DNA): TGCGCCAGCAGCTTGGGAGGACAGGGGAATTCACCCCTCCACTTT. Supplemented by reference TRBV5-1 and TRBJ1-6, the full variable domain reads KAGVTQTPRYLIKTRGQQVTLSCSPISGHRSVSWYQQTPGQGLQFLFEYFSETQRNKGNFPGRFSGRQFSNSRSEMNVSTLELGDSALYLCASSLGGQGNSPLHFGNGTRLTVT.

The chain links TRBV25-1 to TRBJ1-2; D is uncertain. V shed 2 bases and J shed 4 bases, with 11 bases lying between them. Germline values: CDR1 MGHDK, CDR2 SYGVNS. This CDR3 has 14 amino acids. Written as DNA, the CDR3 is TGTGCCAGCAGTGAAGGTAGTGGGCCCTATGGCTACACCTTC. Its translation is CASSEGSGPYGYTF.

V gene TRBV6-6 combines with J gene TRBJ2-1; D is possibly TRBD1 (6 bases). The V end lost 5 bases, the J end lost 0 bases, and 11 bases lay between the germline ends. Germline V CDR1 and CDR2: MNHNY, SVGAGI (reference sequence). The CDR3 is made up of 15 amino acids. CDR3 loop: CASSTTGSSYNEQFF. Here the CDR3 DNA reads TGTGCCAGCAGTACAACAGGGAGCTCCTACAATGAGCAGTTCTTC.

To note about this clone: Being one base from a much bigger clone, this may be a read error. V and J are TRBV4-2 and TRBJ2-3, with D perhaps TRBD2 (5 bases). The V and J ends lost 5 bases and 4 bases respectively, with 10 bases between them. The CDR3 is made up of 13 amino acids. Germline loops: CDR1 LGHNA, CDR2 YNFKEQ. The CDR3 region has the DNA TGTGCCAGCAGCATGACTACGGCAGATACGCAGTATTTT. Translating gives CASSMTTADTQYF.

CDR3 nucleotide sequence: TGTGCCAGCAGTGACCCCAGGGTTGGAAACACTGAAGCTTTCTTT. Its protein is CASSDPRVGNTEAFF. The V gene is TRBV25-1, the J gene TRBJ1-1; the D gene is possibly TRBD1 (5 bases). The V gene's germline CDR1 is MGHDK and CDR2 SYGVNS. Trimming cost V 3 bases and J 2 bases, with 13 bases left between them. CDR3 length: 15 residues.

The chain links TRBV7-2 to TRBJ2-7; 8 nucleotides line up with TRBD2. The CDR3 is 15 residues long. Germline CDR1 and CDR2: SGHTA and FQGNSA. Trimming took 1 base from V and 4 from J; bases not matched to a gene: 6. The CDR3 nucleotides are TGTGCCAGCAGCTTAGATGGCGGGGGGTTTTACGAGCAGTACTTC. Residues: CASSLDGGGFYEQYF.

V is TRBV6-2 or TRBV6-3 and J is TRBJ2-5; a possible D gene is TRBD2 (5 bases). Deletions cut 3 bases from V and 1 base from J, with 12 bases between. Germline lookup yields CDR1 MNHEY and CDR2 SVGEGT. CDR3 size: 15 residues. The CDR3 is CASSYLGLLQETQYF. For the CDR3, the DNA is TGTGCCAGCAGTTATCTCGGACTCCTCCAAGAGACCCAGTACTTC.

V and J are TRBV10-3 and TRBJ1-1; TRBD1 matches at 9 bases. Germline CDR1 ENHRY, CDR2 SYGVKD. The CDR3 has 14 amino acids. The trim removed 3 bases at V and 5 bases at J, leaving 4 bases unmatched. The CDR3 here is CAISDDRGGTEAFF. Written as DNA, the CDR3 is TGTGCCATCAGTGACGACAGGGGGGGGACTGAAGCTTTCTTT.

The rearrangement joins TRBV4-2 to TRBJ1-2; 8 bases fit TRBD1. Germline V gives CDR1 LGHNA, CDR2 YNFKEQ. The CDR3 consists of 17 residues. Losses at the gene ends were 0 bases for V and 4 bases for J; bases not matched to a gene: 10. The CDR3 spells CASSQEVWQGATYGYTF. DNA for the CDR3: TGTGCCAGCAGCCAAGAAGTATGGCAGGGGGCCACCTATGGCTACACCTTC.

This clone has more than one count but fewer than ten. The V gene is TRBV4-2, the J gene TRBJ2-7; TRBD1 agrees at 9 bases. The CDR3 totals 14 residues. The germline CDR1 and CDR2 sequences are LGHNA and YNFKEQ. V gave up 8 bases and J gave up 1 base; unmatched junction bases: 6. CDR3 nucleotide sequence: TGTGCCAGCGGGCTCGGGACAGGGTCCTACGAGCAGTACTTC. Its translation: CASGLGTGSYEQYF.

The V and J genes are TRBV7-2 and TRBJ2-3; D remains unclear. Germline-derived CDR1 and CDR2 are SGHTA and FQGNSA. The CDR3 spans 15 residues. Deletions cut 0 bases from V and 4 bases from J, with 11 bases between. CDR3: CASSLALSGADTQYF. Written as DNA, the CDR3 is TGTGCCAGCAGCTTAGCGCTTTCTGGAGCAGATACGCAGTATTTT.

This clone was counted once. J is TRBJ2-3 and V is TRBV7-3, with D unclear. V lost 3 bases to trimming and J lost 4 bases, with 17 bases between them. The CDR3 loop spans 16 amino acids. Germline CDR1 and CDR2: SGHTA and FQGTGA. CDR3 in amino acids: CASSLQVTTIPDTQYF. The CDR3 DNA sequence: TGTGCCAGCAGCTTGCAGGTTACCACGATCCCAGATACGCAGTATTTT.

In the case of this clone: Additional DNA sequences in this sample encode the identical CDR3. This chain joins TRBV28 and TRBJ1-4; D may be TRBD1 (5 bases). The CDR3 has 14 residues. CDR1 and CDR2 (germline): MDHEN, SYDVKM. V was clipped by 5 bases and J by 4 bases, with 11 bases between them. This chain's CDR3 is CASSTRGLNEKLFF. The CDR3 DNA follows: TGTGCCAGCAGTACGCGGGGCCTTAATGAAAAACTGTTTTTT. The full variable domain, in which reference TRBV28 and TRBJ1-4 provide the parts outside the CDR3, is DVKVTQSSRYLVKRTGEKVFLECVQDMDHENMFWYRQDPGLGLRLIYFSYDVKMKEKGDIPEGYSVSREKKERFSLILESASTNQTSMYLCASSTRGLNEKLFFGSGTQLSVL.

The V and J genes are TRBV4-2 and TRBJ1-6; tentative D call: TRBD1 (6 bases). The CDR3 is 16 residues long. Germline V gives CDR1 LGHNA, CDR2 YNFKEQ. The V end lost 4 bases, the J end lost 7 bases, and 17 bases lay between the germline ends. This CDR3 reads CASSPDLVTGNSPLHF. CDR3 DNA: TGTGCCAGCAGCCCAGATCTTGTCACAGGGAATTCACCCCTCCACTTT.

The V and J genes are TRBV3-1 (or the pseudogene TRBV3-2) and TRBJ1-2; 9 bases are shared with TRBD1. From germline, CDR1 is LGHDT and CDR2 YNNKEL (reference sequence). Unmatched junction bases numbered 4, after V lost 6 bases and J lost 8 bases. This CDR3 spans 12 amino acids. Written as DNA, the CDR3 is TGTGCCAGCAGGGACAGGGGAGAGGGCTACACCTTC. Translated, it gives CASRDRGEGYTF.

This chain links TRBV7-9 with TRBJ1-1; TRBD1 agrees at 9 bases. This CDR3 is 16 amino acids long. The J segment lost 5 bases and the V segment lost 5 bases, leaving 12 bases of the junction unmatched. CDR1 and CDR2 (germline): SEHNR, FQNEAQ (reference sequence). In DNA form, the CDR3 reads TGTGCCAGCAGCGCCCACAGGGGGCTGATCGGAACTGAAGCTTTCTTT. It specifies CASSAHRGLIGTEAFF.

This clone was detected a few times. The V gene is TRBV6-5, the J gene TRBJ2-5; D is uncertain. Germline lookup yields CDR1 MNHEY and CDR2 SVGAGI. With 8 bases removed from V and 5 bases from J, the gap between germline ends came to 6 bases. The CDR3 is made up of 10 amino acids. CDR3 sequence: CASAGETQYF. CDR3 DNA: TGTGCCAGCGCCGGGGAGACCCAGTACTTC.

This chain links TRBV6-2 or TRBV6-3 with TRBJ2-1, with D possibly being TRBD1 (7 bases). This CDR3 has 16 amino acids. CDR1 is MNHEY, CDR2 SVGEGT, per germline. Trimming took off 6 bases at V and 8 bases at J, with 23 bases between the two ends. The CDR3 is CASSDPHGGGKDEQFF. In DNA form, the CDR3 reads TGTGCCAGCAGCGACCCGCACGGAGGGGGCAAGGATGAGCAGTTCTTC.